This T cell receptor (beta chain) came from a study of shared clonotypes between healthy human individuals. Whole-study results and caveats: Investigators expected sequencing depth to affect clonotype sharing among donors.

After removal of 4 bases from V and 6 bases from J, the junction contained 7 bases not matched to a gene. CDR3 length: 14 residues. CDR1 SGHTA and CDR2 FQGNSA come from the germline V gene. Replicate PCRs were loaded with approximately 300 ng DNA from unsorted PBMC, 30,000 or so T cell genomes. Some clones are missing from TCRdb's copy, which holds only in-frame ones; the method was immunoSEQ multiplex PCR. The profile shows some 510,000 clones, about four fifths of them singletons. There are a few counts of this clone. Its antigen remains unknown. The sequence was collected from a woman between 40 and 50 years old in good health. Some clones in this sample may be carry-over from other donors' samples. J is TRBJ2-7 and V is TRBV7-2, with 9 bases matching TRBD1. Sequencing used PBMCs. CDR3 region: CASSWDRDIGEQYF. Here the CDR3 DNA reads TGTGCCAGCAGCTGGGACAGGGATATCGGCGAGCAGTACTTC.